This TCR beta chain was retrieved from a study of T cells in Graves' hyperthyroidism and ophthalmopathy. Findings and limits, study-wide: Blood samples included most of the expanded thyroid clonotypes exceeding 0.001.

CDR1 is MGHDK, CDR2 SYGVNS, per germline. The CDR3 loop spans 16 amino acids. With 4 bases removed from V and 8 bases from J, the gap between germline ends came to 18 bases. This clonotype was recorded many times. Its antigen is unidentified. Patients aged 18 to 65 had newly diagnosed hyperthyroidism that had lasted under 2 months. Template material for amplifying TCR beta CDR3 regions consisted of RNA transcripts. In the first-round RT-PCR of the TCR CDR3, the HTBI primer set was used. TCRdb called the multiplex PCR reads again in MiXCR, with one record for every CDR3 protein. The sample carries 500,000 to 750,000 distinct CDR3 sequences, roughly 50% recorded once.

The source of this sequence is a woman between 18 and 30 years old with Graves' hyperthyroidism. This rearrangement joins TRBV25-1 to TRBJ1-6; D might be TRBD1 (5 bases). Sequencing used peripheral blood or thyroid tissue (not recorded which). The CDR3 loop reads CASSAPRGGIYSPLHF. The DNA of the CDR3 is TGTGCCAGCAGTGCCCCGAGGGGCGGTATATATTCACCCCTCCACTTT.